The rows below give T cell receptor beta chains drawn from one sample of a study of beta chain features in type 1 diabetes. Sequencing used immunoSEQ multiplex PCR; TCRdb keeps in-frame clones, though not all of them. The sample holds 600,000 to 700,000 clones, around 12% seen once. Sequenced sample: naive CD4+ T cells from blood. These receptors originate from a man aged 25 to 45 with type 1 diabetes. Both conserved end residues are part of each CDR3. Each record gives: J gene, D gene, clone size, V gene, CDR3 DNA, CDR3 protein. The D gene is left open where the match is weak. Rows give clone size only sometimes, using once, few, many, or a class for an expanded clone.

TRBJ1-4 | - | few | TRBV19 | TGTGCCAGTAGTCTCGACTTGGAAAAACTGTTTTTT | CASSLDLEKLFF
TRBJ2-7 | - | - | TRBV5-4 | TGTGCCAGCAGCTTGCGGGACCCCCGCGGGGAGCAGTACTTC | CASSLRDPRGEQYF
TRBJ1-4 | - | - | TRBV5-1 | TGCGCCAGCAGCTTGTTAGGGGCCCATGAAAAACTGTTTTTT | CASSLLGAHEKLFF
TRBJ2-5 | TRBD1 | few | TRBV2 | TGTGCCAGCAGAGATAATACAGGGGGCCAGGAGACCCAGTACTTC | CASRDNTGGQETQYF
TRBJ1-1 | - | - | TRBV7-9 | TGTGCCAGCAGTCTTCAGGGATCTGAAGCTTTCTTT | CASSLQGSEAFF
TRBJ1-1 | - | - | TRBV6-5 | TGTGCCAGCAGTTACTCGAATTGGCAGAACACTGAAGCTTTCTTT | CASSYSNWQNTEAFF
TRBJ2-6 | - | few | TRBV21-1 | TGTGCCAGCAGCAAAGAGGCCTGGAGGGTTGGGGCCAACGTCCTGACTTTC | CASSKEAWRVGANVLTF
TRBJ2-5 | - | few | TRBV10-3 | TGTGCCATCAGTGAAATAGAGGGGACCCAGTACTTC | CAISEIEGTQYF
TRBJ1-2 | TRBD1 | few | TRBV2 | TGTGCCAGCAGGTCCGGGACAGACCTCTATGGCTACACCTTC | CASRSGTDLYGYTF
TRBJ1-4 | - | - | TRBV11-2 | TGTGCCAGCAGCTATCAGGGCGCGGCTGAAAAACTGTTTTTT | CASSYQGAAEKLFF
TRBJ2-1 | TRBD1 | few | TRBV27 | TGTGCCAGCAGTTTAAGGCCGGGACAGGGAAGTTATGAGCAGTTCTTC | CASSLRPGQGSYEQFF
TRBJ2-3 | TRBD2 | - | TRBV7-2 | TGTGCCAGCAGCCGCGGGAGGTACACCTCTTGGGGAGATACGCAGTATTTT | CASSRGRYTSWGDTQYF
TRBJ2-5 | - | - | TRBV28 | TGTGCCAGCAGGGGGACGGCCGAAGAGACCCAGTACTTC | CASRGTAEETQYF
TRBJ1-2 | - | - | TRBV5-6 | TGTGCCAGCAGTGCCGGGGATAGTGGCTACACCTTC | CASSAGDSGYTF
TRBJ1-5 | - | few | TRBV18 | TGTGCCAGCTCACCCCGTTGGAGCAATCAGCCCCAGCATTTT | CASSPRWSNQPQHF
TRBJ2-5 | - | - | TRBV28 | TGTGCCAGCAGTTCCCCGGGGCTCTCAGAGACCCAGTACTTC | CASSSPGLSETQYF
TRBJ2-5 | TRBD2 | - | TRBV9 | TGTGCCAGCAGCGCCCCCGGGACTAGCGGACAAGAGACCCAGTACTTC | CASSAPGTSGQETQYF
TRBJ1-2 | - | - | TRBV5-4 | TGTGCCAGCAGCTTGGACGGTCCGGATGGCTACACCTTC | CASSLDGPDGYTF
TRBJ2-3 | TRBD2 | few | TRBV9 | TGTGCCAGCAGCGTAGGTAGCGGCGGGGGAGATACGCAGTATTTT | CASSVGSGGGDTQYF
TRBJ1-6 | - | few | TRBV6-5 | TGTGCCAGCAGTTACGGAGTCCTCGAAAGACCCCTCCACTTT | CASSYGVLERPLHF
TRBJ2-7 | - | - | TRBV9 | TGTGCCAGCAGCGGAGTGGCAGGTTCCTACGAGCAGTACTTC | CASSGVAGSYEQYF
TRBJ1-1 | - | - | TRBV27 | TGTGCCAGCAGCCCTCGGGGGGCGCATGAAGCTTTCTTT | CASSPRGAHEAFF
TRBJ2-6 | - | - | TRBV6-5 | TGTGCCAGCAGTGAACAAGCTGGGGCCAACGTCCTGACTTTC | CASSEQAGANVLTF
TRBJ2-5 | TRBD2 | - | TRBV18 | TGTGCCAGCTCACCGGCGGGGGAAGAGACCCAGTACTTC | CASSPAGEETQYF
TRBJ2-5 | - | - | TRBV6-5 | TGTGCCAGCAGTACCTTGGAGACCCAGTACTTC | CASSTLETQYF
TRBJ2-7 | TRBD2 | - | TRBV7-9 | TGTGCCAGCAGCTTACCCTCGCGGGGGGGAGGATACGAGCAGTACTTC | CASSLPSRGGGYEQYF
TRBJ1-1 | - | - | TRBV5-1 | TGCGCCAGCAGCATCGGGGGTACGAACACTGAAGCTTTCTTT | CASSIGGTNTEAFF
TRBJ2-3 | - | - | TRBV11-2 | TGTGCCAGCAGCCAACCAGGCACAGATACGCAGTATTTT | CASSQPGTDTQYF
TRBJ2-5 | - | few | TRBV27 | TGTGCCAGCAGCCTACTGGGTGGGGGCCAAGAGACCCAGTACTTC | CASSLLGGGQETQYF
TRBJ2-7 | TRBD1 | - | TRBV7-2 | TGTGCCAGCAGCCCGGGGACAGTTTCCTACGAGCAGTACTTC | CASSPGTVSYEQYF
TRBJ1-4 | - | few | TRBV5-4 | TGTGCCAGCAGCTTTTGGGACGGCGGGGAAAAACTGTTTTTT | CASSFWDGGEKLFF
TRBJ1-5 | - | few | TRBV28 | TGTGCCAGCTCGGACATACCCCGCTTGGCCCAGCATTTT | CASSDIPRLAQHF
TRBJ1-2 | TRBD1 | few | TRBV5-1 | TGCGCCAGCAGCACGGGACAGTCTACCTATGGCTACACCTTC | CASSTGQSTYGYTF
TRBJ1-2 | - | few | TRBV5-1 | TGTGCCAGCAGCTTGCGCGTGGTGGGGAGTAGGTATACCTTC | CASSLRVVGSRYTF
TRBJ1-2 | - | - | TRBV11-2 | TGTGCCAGCAGCCCGCAGCTGAAAGGCTACACCTTC | CASSPQLKGYTF
TRBJ1-1 | - | few | TRBV7-3 | TGTGCCAGCAGCTTTGGATACAGTAACACTGAAGCTTTCTTT | CASSFGYSNTEAFF
TRBJ2-1 | TRBD1 | - | TRBV6-5 | TGTGCCAGCAGTTTGTTAGGGGGCGTGCAGTTCTTC | CASSLLGGVQFF
TRBJ1-4 | - | - | TRBV28 | TGTGCCAGCGCTACGGGGTCGCGGAGGGAAAAACTGTTTTTT | CASATGSRREKLFF
TRBJ2-3 | - | - | TRBV28 | TGTGCCAGCAGTTCGCGACTAGCAGATACGCAGTATTTT | CASSSRLADTQYF
TRBJ1-2 | - | - | TRBV4-2 | TGTGCCAGCAGCCAAGACCGCCCGGGGGGGTATGGCTACACCTTC | CASSQDRPGGYGYTF
TRBJ2-7 | - | few | TRBV11-2 | TGTGCCAGCAGCTTAGCTCGGGAGTGGGTCTACGAGCAGTACTTC | CASSLAREWVYEQYF
TRBJ2-7 | - | - | TRBV18 | TGTGCCAGCTCACCAGCGGTTCTCTACGAGCAGTACTTC | CASSPAVLYEQYF
TRBJ1-5 | TRBD1 | few | TRBV18 | TGTGCCAGCTCACGGACAGGGGACATTCAGCCCCAGCATTTT | CASSRTGDIQPQHF
TRBJ2-2 | - | - | TRBV20-1 | TGCAGTGCTGCTTTCACCGGGGAGCTGTTTTTT | CSAAFTGELFF
TRBJ1-2 | - | - | TRBV9 | TGTGCCAGCAGCGTAGTTGAAGGGCATGGCTACACCTTC | CASSVVEGHGYTF
TRBJ2-3 | TRBD2 | - | TRBV11-2 | TGTGCCAGCAGCTCCCCACTAGCGGGGGGGCGGACAGATACGCAGTATTTT | CASSSPLAGGRTDTQYF
TRBJ1-4 | TRBD1 | - | TRBV28 | TGTGCCAGCAGTTCCCCAGGACAGGCCGCAACTAATGAAAAACTGTTTTTT | CASSSPGQAATNEKLFF
TRBJ1-5 | - | once | TRBV7-6 | TGTGCCAGCAGCTTGGGGGGATGGACCGGCCAGCATTTT | CASSLGGWTGQHF
TRBJ1-2 | - | - | TRBV5-4 | TGTGCCAGCAGCTTGGGTCAGGGAAACTATGGCTACACCTTC | CASSLGQGNYGYTF
TRBJ1-2 | - | few | TRBV7-8 | TGTGCCAGCAGCTTATATCGGACAGACAACTATGGCTACACCTTC | CASSLYRTDNYGYTF
TRBJ2-2 | - | - | TRBV27 | TGTGCCAGCACCAGGGTGGGCACCGGGGAGCTGTTTTTT | CASTRVGTGELFF
TRBJ1-5 | - | - | TRBV9 | TGTGCCAGCAGCCCCGGGACGTCGGGGAATCAGCCCCAGCATTTT | CASSPGTSGNQPQHF
TRBJ2-3 | - | - | TRBV11-3 | TGTGCCAGCAGCTTAACTGCGGGTGCAGATACGCAGTATTTT | CASSLTAGADTQYF
TRBJ1-6 | - | - | TRBV4-1 | TGCGCCAGCAGCCAAGATCTCCAGGCGTCTAATTCACCCCTCCACTTT | CASSQDLQASNSPLHF
TRBJ2-2 | - | - | TRBV5-4 | TGTGCCAGCAGCTTGGGAGTTAACGGGGAGCTGTTTTTT | CASSLGVNGELFF
TRBJ2-3 | TRBD1 | few | TRBV11-2 | TGTGCCAGCAGCTTAGTAAAGGACAGGGGCACAGATACGCAGTATTTT | CASSLVKDRGTDTQYF
TRBJ2-7 | - | few | TRBV7-8 | TGTGCCAGCAGCTTAGAGGGCAGTACCTACGAGCAGTACTTC | CASSLEGSTYEQYF
TRBJ1-6 | TRBD1 | once | TRBV28 | TGTGCCAGCAGTATAGGGGGACAGAATAATTCACCCCTCCACTTT | CASSIGGQNNSPLHF